This passage covers 7 T cell receptor beta chains from one sample sequenced in a study of T cell responses to AZD1222 COVID-19 vaccine. Sequenced by immunoSEQ multiplex PCR; TCRdb stores in-frame clones only, minus some. The sample holds roughly 160,000 clones, about 88% seen once. Material: peripheral blood, obtained on day 0 of AZD1222 vaccination. The receptor source for this set is an adult in good health.

The chain employs TRBV5-1 and TRBJ1-2; 7 bases fit TRBD1. CDR3 length: 13 amino acids. CDR1 and CDR2 (germline): SGHRS, YFSETQ. Germline trimming cut 4 bases from V and 7 bases from J; bases unmatched to any gene: 7. Here the CDR3 reads CASSQGGLTGYTF. DNA for the CDR3: TGCGCCAGCAGCCAGGGGGGCTTGACTGGCTACACCTTC. Variable domain in full (rest from reference TRBV5-1 and TRBJ1-2): KAGVTQTPRYLIKTRGQQVTLSCSPISGHRSVSWYQQTPGQGLQFLFEYFSETQRNKGNFPGRFSGRQFSNSRSEMNVSTLELGDSALYLCASSQGGLTGYTFGSGTRLTVV.

This rearrangement joins TRBV30 to TRBJ1-3; D possibly corresponds to TRBD1 (5 bases). This CDR3 has 14 amino acids. Deletions cut 0 bases from V and 2 bases from J, with 8 bases between. The V gene's germline CDR1 is GTSNPN and CDR2 SVGIG (reference sequence). This CDR3 reads CAWSVPRAGNTIYF. The CDR3 DNA is TGTGCCTGGAGTGTGCCCAGGGCTGGAAACACCATATATTTT.

This chain connects TRBV6-6 to TRBJ1-6, with 9 bases lining up with TRBD1. There are 16 residues in the CDR3. Germline loops: CDR1 MNHNY, CDR2 SVGAGI (reference sequence). V lost 4 bases to trimming and J lost 7 bases; unmatched junction nucleotides: 8. The CDR3 nucleotides are TGTGCCAGCAGTTCACAGGGGGCCCTCGTCAATTCACCCCTCCACTTT. This codes for CASSSQGALVNSPLHF.

The gene calls are TRBV20-1 and TRBJ2-3, with 7 bases lining up with TRBD2. Germline V CDR1 and CDR2: DFQATT, SNEGSKA (reference sequence). This CDR3 has 11 amino acids. V was clipped by 6 bases and J by 4 bases; unmatched bases: 1. The CDR3 is CSAGRADTQYF. The CDR3 region has the DNA TGCAGTGCAGGGAGGGCAGATACGCAGTATTTT.

CDR3 sequence (DNA): TGTGCCAGCAGCGCAAGCAGGACAGGGCTCTATGGCTACACCTTC. This sequence encodes CASSASRTGLYGYTF. The chain carries TRBV2 and TRBJ1-2, with 8 bases matching TRBD1. V trimming: 6 bases; J trimming: 4 bases; junction bases outside the gene matches: 10. In germline, CDR1 is SNHLY, CDR2 FYNNEI. The CDR3 has 15 amino acids. The full variable domain, completed using reference TRBV2 and TRBJ1-2, is EPEVTQTPSHQVTQMGQEVILRCVPISNHLYFYWYRQILGQKVEFLVSFYNNEISEKSEIFDDQFSVERPDGSNFTLKIRSTKLEDSAMYFCASSASRTGLYGYTFGSGTRLTVV.

V gene TRBV30 combines with J gene TRBJ2-5; D is perhaps TRBD2 (5 bases). The germline gives CDR1 GTSNPN, CDR2 SVGIG (reference sequence). Trimming shortened V by 2 bases and J by 2 bases, and 9 bases separated the two germline ends. The length of the CDR3 is 13 residues. CDR3 DNA sequence: TGTGCCTGGAGTAAGACTACTCAAGAGACCCAGTACTTC. Amino acid sequence: CAWSKTTQETQYF.

The chain couples TRBV28 to TRBJ2-5, with D maybe TRBD1 (5 bases). CDR1 and CDR2 (germline): MDHEN, SYDVKM. This CDR3 spans 16 amino acids. V lost 6 bases, J lost 3 bases, and 20 bases lay in between. CDR3 protein: CASSSYQGGEKETQYF. The CDR3 bases are TGTGCCAGCAGCTCCTACCAGGGCGGAGAGAAAGAGACCCAGTACTTC.